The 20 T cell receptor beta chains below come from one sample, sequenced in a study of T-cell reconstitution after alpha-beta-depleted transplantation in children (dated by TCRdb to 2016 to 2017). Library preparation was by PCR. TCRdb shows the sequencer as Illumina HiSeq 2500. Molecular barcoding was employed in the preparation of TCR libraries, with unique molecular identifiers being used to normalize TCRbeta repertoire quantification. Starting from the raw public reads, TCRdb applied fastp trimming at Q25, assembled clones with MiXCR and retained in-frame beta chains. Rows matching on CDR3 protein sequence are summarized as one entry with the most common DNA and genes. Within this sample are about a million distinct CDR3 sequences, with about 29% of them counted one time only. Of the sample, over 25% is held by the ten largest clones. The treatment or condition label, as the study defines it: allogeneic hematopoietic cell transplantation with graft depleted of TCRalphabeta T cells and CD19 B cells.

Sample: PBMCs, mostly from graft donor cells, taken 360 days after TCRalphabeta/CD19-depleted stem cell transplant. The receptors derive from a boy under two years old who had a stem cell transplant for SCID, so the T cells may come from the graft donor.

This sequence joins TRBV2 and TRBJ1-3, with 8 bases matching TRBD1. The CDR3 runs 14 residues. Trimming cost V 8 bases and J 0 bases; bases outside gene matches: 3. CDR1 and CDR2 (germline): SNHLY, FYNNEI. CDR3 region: CASDGQGSGNTIYF. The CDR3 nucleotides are TGTGCCAGCGACGGACAGGGCTCTGGAAACACCATATATTTT. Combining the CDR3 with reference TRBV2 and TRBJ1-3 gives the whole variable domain EPEVTQTPSHQVTQMGQEVILRCVPISNHLYFYWYRQILGQKVEFLVSFYNNEISEKSEIFDDQFSVERPDGSNFTLKIRSTKLEDSAMYFCASDGQGSGNTIYFGEGSWLTVV.

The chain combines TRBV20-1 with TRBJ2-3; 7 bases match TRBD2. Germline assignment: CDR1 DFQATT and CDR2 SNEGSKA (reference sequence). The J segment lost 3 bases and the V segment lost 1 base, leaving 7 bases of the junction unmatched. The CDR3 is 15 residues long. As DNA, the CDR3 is TGCAGTGCTAGAGTACTGGGGGGGAAAACAGATACGCAGTATTTT. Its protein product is CSARVLGGKTDTQYF.

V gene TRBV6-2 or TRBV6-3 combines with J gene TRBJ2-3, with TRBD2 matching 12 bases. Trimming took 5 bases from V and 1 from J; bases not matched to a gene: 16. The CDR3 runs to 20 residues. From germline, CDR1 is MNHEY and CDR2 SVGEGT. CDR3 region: CASSLRTSGEAPTGTDTQYF. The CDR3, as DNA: TGTGCCAGCAGTCTCCGGACTAGCGGGGAAGCGCCTACTGGCACAGATACGCAGTATTTT.

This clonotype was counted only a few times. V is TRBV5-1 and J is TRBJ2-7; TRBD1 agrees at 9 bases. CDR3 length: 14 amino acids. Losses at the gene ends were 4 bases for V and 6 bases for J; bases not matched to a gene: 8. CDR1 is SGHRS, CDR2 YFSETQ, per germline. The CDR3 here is CASSMVQGAGEQYF. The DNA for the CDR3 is TGCGCCAGCAGCATGGTACAGGGGGCTGGCGAGCAGTACTTC.

The CDR3 sequence: CASSYPTVWAKNIQYF. The CDR3 nucleotides are TGCGCCAGCAGCTACCCGACAGTTTGGGCCAAAAACATTCAGTACTTC. V is TRBV5-1 and J is TRBJ2-4; D is perhaps TRBD1 (5 bases). Germline CDR1 is SGHRS and CDR2 is YFSETQ. The CDR3 runs to 16 residues. Trimming removed 3 bases at V and 1 base at J, with 14 bases between. Combining the CDR3 with reference TRBV5-1 and TRBJ2-4 gives the whole variable domain KAGVTQTPRYLIKTRGQQVTLSCSPISGHRSVSWYQQTPGQGLQFLFEYFSETQRNKGNFPGRFSGRQFSNSRSEMNVSTLELGDSALYLCASSYPTVWAKNIQYFGAGTRLSVL.

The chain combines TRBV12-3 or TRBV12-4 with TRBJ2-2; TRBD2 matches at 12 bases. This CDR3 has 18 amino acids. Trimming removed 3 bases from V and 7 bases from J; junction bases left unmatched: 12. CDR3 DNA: TGTGCCAGCAGTTTGAGACTAGCGGGGGATCAGGTCGGCGGGGAGCTGTTTTTT. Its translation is CASSLRLAGDQVGGELFF.

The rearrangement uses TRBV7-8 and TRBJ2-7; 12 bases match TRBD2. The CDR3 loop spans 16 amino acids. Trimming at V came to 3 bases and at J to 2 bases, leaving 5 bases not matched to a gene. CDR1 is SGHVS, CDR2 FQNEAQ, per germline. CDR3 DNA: TGTGCCAGCAGCTTCCTAGCGGGGGGGCGTACCTACGAGCAGTACTTC. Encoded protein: CASSFLAGGRTYEQYF.

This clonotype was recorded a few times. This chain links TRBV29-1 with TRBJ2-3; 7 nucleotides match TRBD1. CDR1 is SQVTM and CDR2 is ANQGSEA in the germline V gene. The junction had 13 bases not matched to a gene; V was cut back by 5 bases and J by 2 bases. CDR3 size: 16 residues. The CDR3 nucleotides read TGCAGCGTTCCGATCCCGGGACAGCCACCCACAGATACGCAGTATTTT. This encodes CSVPIPGQPPTDTQYF.

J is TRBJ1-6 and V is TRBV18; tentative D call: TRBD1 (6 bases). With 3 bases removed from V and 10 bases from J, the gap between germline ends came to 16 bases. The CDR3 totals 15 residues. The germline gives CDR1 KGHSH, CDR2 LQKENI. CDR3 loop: CASSPGDTVRSPLHF. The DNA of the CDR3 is TGTGCCAGCTCACCTGGGGACACCGTAAGGTCACCCCTCCACTTT.

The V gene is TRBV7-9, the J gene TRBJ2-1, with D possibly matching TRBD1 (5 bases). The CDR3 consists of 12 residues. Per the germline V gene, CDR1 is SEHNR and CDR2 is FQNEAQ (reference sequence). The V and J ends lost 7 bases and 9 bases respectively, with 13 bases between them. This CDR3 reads CASTGAGAEQFF. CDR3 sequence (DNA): TGTGCCAGCACTGGGGCCGGCGCTGAGCAGTTCTTC.

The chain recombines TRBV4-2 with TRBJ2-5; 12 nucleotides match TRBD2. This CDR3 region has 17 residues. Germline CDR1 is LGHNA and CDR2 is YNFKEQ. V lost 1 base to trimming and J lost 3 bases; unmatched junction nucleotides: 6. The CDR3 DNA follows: TGTGCCAGCAGCCAAGGGGGAAGGACTAGCGGGGAAGAGACCCAGTACTTC. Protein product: CASSQGGRTSGEETQYF.

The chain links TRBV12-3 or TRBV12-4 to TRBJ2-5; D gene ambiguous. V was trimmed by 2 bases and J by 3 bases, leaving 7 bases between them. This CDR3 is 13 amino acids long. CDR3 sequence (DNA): TGTGCCAGCAGTTTATCTTCGAAAGAGACCCAGTACTTC. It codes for CASSLSSKETQYF.

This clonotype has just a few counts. Written as DNA, the CDR3 is TGTGCCAGCAGTTTTGGAGACAGGGTCAATCAGCCCCAGCATTTT. Amino acids: CASSFGDRVNQPQHF. The rearrangement links TRBV28 to TRBJ1-5; 7 bases are shared with TRBD1. This CDR3 has 15 residues. Germline CDR1 is MDHEN and CDR2 is SYDVKM. V trimming: 3 bases; J trimming: 3 bases; junction bases outside the gene matches: 5.

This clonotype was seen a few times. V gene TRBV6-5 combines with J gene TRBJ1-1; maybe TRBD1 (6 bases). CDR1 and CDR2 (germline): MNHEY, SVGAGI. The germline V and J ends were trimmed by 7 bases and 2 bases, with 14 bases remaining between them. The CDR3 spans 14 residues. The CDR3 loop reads CASTPGGHNTEAFF. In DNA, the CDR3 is TGTGCCAGCACCCCGGGGGGCCACAACACTGAAGCTTTCTTT.

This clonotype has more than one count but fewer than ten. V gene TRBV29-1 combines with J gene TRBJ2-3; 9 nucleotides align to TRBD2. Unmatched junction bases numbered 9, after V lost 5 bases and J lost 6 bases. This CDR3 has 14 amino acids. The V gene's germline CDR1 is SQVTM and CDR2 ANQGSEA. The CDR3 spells CSVLLAGPRDTQYF. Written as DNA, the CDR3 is TGCAGCGTTCTTCTAGCGGGGCCTAGGGATACGCAGTATTTT.

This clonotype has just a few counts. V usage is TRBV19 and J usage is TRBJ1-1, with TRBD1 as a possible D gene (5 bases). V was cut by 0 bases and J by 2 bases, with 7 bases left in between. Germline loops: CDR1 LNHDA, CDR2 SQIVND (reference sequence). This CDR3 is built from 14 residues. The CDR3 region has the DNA TGTGCCAGTAGTATAGATCGGGGCAACACTGAAGCTTTCTTT. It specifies CASSIDRGNTEAFF.

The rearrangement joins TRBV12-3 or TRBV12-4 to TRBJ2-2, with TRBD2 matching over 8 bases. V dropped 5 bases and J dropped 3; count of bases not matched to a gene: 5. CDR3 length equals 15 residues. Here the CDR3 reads CASSVGTSYTGELFF. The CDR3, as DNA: TGTGCCAGCAGTGTTGGGACTAGTTACACCGGGGAGCTGTTTTTT.

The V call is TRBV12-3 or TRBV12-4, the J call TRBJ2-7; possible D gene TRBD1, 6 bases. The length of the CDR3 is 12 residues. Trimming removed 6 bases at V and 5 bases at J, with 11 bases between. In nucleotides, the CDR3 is TGTGCCAGCAGCACAGGGTACCACGAGCAGTACTTC. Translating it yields CASSTGYHEQYF.

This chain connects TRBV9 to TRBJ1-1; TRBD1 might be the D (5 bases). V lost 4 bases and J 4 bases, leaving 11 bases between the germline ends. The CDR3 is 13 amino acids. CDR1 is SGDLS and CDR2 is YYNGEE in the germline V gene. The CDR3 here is CASSPFGGTEAFF. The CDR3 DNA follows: TGTGCCAGCAGCCCCTTCGGGGGCACTGAAGCTTTCTTT.

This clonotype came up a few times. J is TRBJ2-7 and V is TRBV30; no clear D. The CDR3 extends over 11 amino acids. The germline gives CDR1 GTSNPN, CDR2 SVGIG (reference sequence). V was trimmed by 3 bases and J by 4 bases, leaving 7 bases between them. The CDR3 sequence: CAWRDRYEQYF. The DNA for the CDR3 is TGTGCCTGGAGGGATAGATACGAGCAGTACTTC.